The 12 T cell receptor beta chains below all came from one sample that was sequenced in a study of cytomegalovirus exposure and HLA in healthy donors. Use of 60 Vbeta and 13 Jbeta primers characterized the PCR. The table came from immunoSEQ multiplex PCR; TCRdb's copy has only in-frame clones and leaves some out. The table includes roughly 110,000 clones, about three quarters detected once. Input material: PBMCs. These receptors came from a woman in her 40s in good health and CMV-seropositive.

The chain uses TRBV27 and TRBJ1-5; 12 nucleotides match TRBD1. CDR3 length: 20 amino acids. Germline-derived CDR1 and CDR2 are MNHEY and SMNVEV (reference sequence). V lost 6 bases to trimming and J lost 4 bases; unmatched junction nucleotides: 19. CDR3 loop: CASSPSRDRGRVSGNQPQHF. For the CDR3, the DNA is TGTGCCAGCAGCCCATCCCGGGACAGGGGGCGCGTAAGTGGGAATCAGCCCCAGCATTTT.

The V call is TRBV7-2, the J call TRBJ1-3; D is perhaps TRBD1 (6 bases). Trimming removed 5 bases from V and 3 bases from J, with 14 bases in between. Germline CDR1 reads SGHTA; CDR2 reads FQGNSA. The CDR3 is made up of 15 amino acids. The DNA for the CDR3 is TGTGCCAGCAGCGCCACTAGGGGGGGTGGAAACACCATATATTTT. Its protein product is CASSATRGGGNTIYF.

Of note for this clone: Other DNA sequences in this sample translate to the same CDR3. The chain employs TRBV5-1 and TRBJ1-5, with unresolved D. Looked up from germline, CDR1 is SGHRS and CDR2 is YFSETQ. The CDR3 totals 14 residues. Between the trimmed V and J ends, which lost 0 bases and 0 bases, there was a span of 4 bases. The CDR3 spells CASSLDSSNQPQHF. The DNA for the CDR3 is TGCGCCAGCAGCTTGGATAGTAGCAATCAGCCCCAGCATTTT.

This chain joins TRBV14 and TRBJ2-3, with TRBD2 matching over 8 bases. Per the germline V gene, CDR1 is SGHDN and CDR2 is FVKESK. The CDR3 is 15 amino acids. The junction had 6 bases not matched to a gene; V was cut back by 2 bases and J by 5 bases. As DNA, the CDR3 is TGTGCCAGCAGCCAACAAGCGGGGGTGGTAGATACGCAGTATTTT. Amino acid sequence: CASSQQAGVVDTQYF.

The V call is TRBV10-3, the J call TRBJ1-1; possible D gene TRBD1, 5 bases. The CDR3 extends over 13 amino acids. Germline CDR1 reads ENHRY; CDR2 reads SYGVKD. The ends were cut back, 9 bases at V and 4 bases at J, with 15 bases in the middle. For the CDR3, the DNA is TGTGCCATTCAGGGCCAGGCAGGCACTGAAGCTTTCTTT. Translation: CAIQGQAGTEAFF.

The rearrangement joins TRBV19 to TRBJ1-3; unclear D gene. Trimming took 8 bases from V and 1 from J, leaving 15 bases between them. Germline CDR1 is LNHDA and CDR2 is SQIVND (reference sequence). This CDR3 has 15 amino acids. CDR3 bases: TGTGCCAGTTCCAACAGACAACTGTCTGGAAACACCATATATTTT. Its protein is CASSNRQLSGNTIYF.

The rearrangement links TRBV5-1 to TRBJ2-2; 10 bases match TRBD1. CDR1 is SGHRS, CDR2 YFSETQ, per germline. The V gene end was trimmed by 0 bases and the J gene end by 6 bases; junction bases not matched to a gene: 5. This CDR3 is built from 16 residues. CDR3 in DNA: TGCGCCAGCAGCTTGGCGAGACAGGGGGCGGCCGGGGAGCTGTTTTTT. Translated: CASSLARQGAAGELFF.

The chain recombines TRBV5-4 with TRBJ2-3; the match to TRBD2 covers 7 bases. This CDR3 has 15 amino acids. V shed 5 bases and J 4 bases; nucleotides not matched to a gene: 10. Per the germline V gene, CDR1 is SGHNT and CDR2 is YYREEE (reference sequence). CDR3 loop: CASRGWGGSADTQYF. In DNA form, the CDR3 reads TGTGCCAGCAGGGGGTGGGGGGGTTCGGCAGATACGCAGTATTTT. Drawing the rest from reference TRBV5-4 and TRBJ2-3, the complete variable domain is ETGVTQSPTHLIKTRGQQVTLRCSSQSGHNTVSWYQQALGQGPQFIFQYYREEENGRGNFPPRFSGLQFPNYSSELNVNALELDDSALYLCASRGWGGSADTQYFGPGTRLTVL.

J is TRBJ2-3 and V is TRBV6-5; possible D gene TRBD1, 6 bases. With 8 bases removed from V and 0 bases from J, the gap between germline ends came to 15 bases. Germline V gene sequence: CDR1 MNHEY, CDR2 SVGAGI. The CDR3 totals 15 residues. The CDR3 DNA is TGTGCCAGCGCACCCGGGACAACTAGCACAGATACGCAGTATTTT. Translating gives CASAPGTTSTDTQYF.

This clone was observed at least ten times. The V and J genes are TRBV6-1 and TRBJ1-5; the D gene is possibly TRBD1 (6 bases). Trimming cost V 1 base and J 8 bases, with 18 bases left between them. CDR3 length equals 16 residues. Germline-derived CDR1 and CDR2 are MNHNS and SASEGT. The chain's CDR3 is CASSEEAGAGLEPQHF. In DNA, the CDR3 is TGTGCCAGCAGTGAAGAGGCAGGGGCTGGTTTGGAGCCCCAGCATTTT.

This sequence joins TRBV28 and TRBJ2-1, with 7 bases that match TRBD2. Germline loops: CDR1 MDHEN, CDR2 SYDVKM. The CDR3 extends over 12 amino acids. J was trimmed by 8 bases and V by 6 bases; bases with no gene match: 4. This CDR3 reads CASRARGYEQFF. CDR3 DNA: TGTGCCAGCAGGGCGCGGGGGTATGAGCAGTTCTTC. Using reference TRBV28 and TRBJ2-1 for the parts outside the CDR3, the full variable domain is DVKVTQSSRYLVKRTGEKVFLECVQDMDHENMFWYRQDPGLGLRLIYFSYDVKMKEKGDIPEGYSVSREKKERFSLILESASTNQTSMYLCASRARGYEQFFGPGTRLTVL.

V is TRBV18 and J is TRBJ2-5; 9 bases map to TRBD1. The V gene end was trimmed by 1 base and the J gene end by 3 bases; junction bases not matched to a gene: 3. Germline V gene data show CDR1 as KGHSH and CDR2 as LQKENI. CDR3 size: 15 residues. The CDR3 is CASSPLTGGEETQYF. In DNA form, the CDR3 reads TGTGCCAGCTCACCACTAACAGGGGGCGAAGAGACCCAGTACTTC.